This section outlines one T cell receptor (beta chain) sequence together with its context. This entry is derived from a study of T cells after somatic rescue of genetic block. Germline V gene data show CDR1 as MNHNY and CDR2 as SVGAGI (reference sequence). V was clipped by 7 bases and J by 3 bases; unmatched bases: 8. The CDR3 is made up of 14 amino acids. Measured with immunoSEQ multiplex PCR; TCRdb has only the in-frame clones, and not every one. Among 9,500 to 10,000 clones listed, around two thirds were seen once. The genes are TRBV6-6 and TRBJ2-7; 8 bases align to TRBD2. The TCR originated in a boy younger than 18. Sequenced input: peripheral blood mononuclear cells (PBMCs). CDR3 sequence: CASMERLAIYEQYF. DNA of the CDR3: TGTGCCAGCATGGAAAGACTAGCGATCTACGAGCAGTACTTC.